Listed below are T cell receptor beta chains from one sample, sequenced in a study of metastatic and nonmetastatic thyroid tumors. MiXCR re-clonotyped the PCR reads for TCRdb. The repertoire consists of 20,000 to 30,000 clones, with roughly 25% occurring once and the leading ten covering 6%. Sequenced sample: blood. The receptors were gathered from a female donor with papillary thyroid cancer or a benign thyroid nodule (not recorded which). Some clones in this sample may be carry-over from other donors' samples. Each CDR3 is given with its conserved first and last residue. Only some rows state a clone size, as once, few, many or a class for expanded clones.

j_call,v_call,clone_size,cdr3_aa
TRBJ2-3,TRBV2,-,CASRDRGLAGGYTQYF
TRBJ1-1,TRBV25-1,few,CASTKVQGDAESFF
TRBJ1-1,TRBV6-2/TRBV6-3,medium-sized,CASSYGGTGGIKNTEAFF
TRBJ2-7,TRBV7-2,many,CASSFGRVSYEQYF
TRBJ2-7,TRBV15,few,CATSRGQQVSYEQYF
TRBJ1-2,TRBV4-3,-,CASSQGFAGGGGYTF
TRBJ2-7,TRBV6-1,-,CASSQRGDEQYF
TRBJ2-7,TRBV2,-,CASSVSGQGSDEQYF
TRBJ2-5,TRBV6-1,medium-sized,CASSPLGTGSRETQYF
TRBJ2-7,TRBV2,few,CASTVALLSYEQYF